The 15 T cell receptor beta chains listed next were all sequenced from one sample in a study of T cells in Graves' hyperthyroidism and ophthalmopathy. TCR beta CDR3 region amplification was performed from RNA transcripts. In the first-round RT-PCR of the TCR CDR3, the HTBI primer set was used. TCRdb reanalysed the multiplex PCR reads using MiXCR and keeps one entry per CDR3 protein. The sample carries roughly 500,000 distinct CDR3 sequences, 40% to 50% recorded once. Input material: peripheral blood or thyroid tissue (not recorded which). Source of these receptors: an adult woman with Graves' disease, either hyperthyroidism or ophthalmopathy (not recorded which).

Many counts were recorded for this clonotype. The V call is TRBV7-9, the J call TRBJ1-3, with D tentatively TRBD1 (5 bases). Germline CDR1 is SEHNR and CDR2 is FQNEAQ (reference sequence). V lost 0 bases and J 0 bases, leaving 9 bases between the germline ends. The CDR3 has 16 residues. The CDR3 nucleotides read TGTGCCAGCAGCTTAGCGACAGCCTACTCTGGAAACACCATATATTTT. Translating it yields CASSLATAYSGNTIYF.

The V gene is TRBV19, the J gene TRBJ2-2; D gene ambiguous. This CDR3 has 13 residues. Trimming stripped 6 bases from V and 7 bases from J, with 12 bases between. The V gene's germline CDR1 is LNHDA and CDR2 SQIVND (reference sequence). The CDR3 protein is CASSPLGGGELFF. The CDR3 bases are TGTGCCAGTAGCCCCCTGGGCGGCGGGGAGCTGTTTTTT.

This clonotype was picked up many times. The rearrangement joins TRBV7-2 to TRBJ2-5, with D unresolved. The germline CDR1 and CDR2 sequences are SGHTA and FQGNSA. The CDR3 runs 14 residues. Trimming took 2 bases from V and 6 from J, leaving 13 bases between them. DNA of the CDR3: TGTGCCAGCAGCTTATCATCTAGACTGCAGACCCAGTACTTC. This gives the protein CASSLSSRLQTQYF.

This chain links TRBV6-5 with TRBJ1-4; D remains ambiguous. V dropped 6 bases and J dropped 5 bases, with 10 bases sitting between them. The CDR3 spans 13 residues. Germline CDR1 MNHEY, CDR2 SVGAGI. Here the CDR3 reads CASSPAGNEKLFF. The CDR3 nucleotides are TGTGCCAGCAGCCCCGCGGGGAATGAAAAACTGTTTTTT.

The DNA for the CDR3 is TGCAGTGCTGAGGCCCCTAACTATGGCTACACCTTC. It is translated as CSAEAPNYGYTF. The J gene is TRBJ1-2, the V gene TRBV20-1; D gene ambiguous. V gave up 5 bases and J gave up 0 bases, with 7 bases separating them. The CDR3 is made up of 12 amino acids. Germline V CDR1 and CDR2: DFQATT, SNEGSKA (reference sequence).

This clonotype has ten or more counts. V is TRBV19 and J is TRBJ1-1; no clear D. The CDR3 is 14 residues long. V was pared by 0 bases and J by 1 base, with 6 bases between. Germline V gene data show CDR1 as LNHDA and CDR2 as SQIVND (reference sequence). The CDR3 bases are TGTGCCAGTAGTATAGATAAGTGGAACACTGAAGCTTTCTTT. This gives the protein CASSIDKWNTEAFF.

V gene TRBV29-1 combines with J gene TRBJ1-1, with a possible D match to TRBD1 (5 bases). The CDR3 sequence is 11 residues long. CDR1 and CDR2 from the germline V gene are SQVTM and ANQGSEA. Trimming took off 6 bases at V and 7 bases at J, with 12 bases between the two ends. Written as DNA, the CDR3 is TGCAGCGTGGGGGAATTGGATGAAGCTTTCTTT. It specifies CSVGELDEAFF.

This clonotype was counted a few times. The chain carries TRBV7-2 and TRBJ2-7; 8 nucleotides align to TRBD2. After removal of 7 bases from V and 1 base from J, the junction contained 12 bases not matched to a gene. Per germline, CDR1 SGHTA and CDR2 FQGNSA. The CDR3 totals 16 residues. CDR3 region: CASTFGREGPSYEQYF. The CDR3 nucleotides read TGTGCCAGCACCTTCGGGAGGGAGGGTCCTTCCTACGAGCAGTACTTC.

This clonotype was picked up many times. The rearrangement links TRBV7-3 to TRBJ1-2, with TRBD1 identical over 10 bases. The V gene end was trimmed by 5 bases and the J gene end by 8 bases; junction bases not matched to a gene: 8. This CDR3 is 14 amino acids long. Germline V gives CDR1 SGHTA, CDR2 FQGTGA. CDR3 sequence (DNA): TGTGCCAGCAGCCACGGGACAGGGGAGGACGGCTACACCTTC. Its protein is CASSHGTGEDGYTF.

Comment on this clonotype: A read error may produce the germline difference seen at one junction end. This chain links TRBV11-1 with TRBJ1-5, with a tentative D call TRBD1 (5 bases). The CDR3 sequence is 14 residues long. Germline CDR1 reads SGHAT; CDR2 reads FQDESV (reference sequence). In DNA, the CDR3 is TGTGTCAGCAGCTCCCGGGACCGAGATCAGCCCCAGCATTTT. This sequence encodes CVSSSRDRDQPQHF.

At least ten counts were recorded for this clonotype. The CDR3 region is CASSVTRDTQYF. CDR3 DNA: TGTGCCAGCAGTGTGACGCGAGATACGCAGTATTTT. The chain couples TRBV25-1 to TRBJ2-3; D remains unclear. V lost 4 bases to trimming and J lost 5 bases, with 7 bases between them. The CDR3 length is 12 residues. CDR1 and CDR2 from the germline V gene are MGHDK and SYGVNS. The complete variable domain, with remaining parts taken from reference TRBV25-1 and TRBJ2-3, reads EADIYQTPRYLVIGTGKKITLECSQTMGHDKMYWYQQDPGMELHLIHYSYGVNSTEKGDLSSESTVSRIRTEHFPLTLESARPSHTSQYLCASSVTRDTQYFGPGTRLTVL.

This clonotype was picked up many times. The chain combines TRBV10-3 with TRBJ2-2, with 11 bases that match TRBD1. This CDR3 has 15 amino acids. Germline CDR1 reads ENHRY; CDR2 reads SYGVKD. V lost 6 bases and J lost 3; bases outside the gene matches: 3. CDR3 bases: TGTGCCATCAGCCGGGACAGGGGGGACACCGGGGAGCTGTTTTTT. Amino acids: CAISRDRGDTGELFF.

A note on this clonotype: This may be a read error: a much more frequent sequence differs by one nucleotide. The V and J genes are TRBV7-9 and TRBJ1-4, with TRBD1 as a possible D gene (5 bases). Trimming removed 7 bases from V and 8 bases from J, with 20 bases in between. The CDR3 runs 15 residues. Germline-derived CDR1 and CDR2 are SEHNR and FQNEAQ (reference sequence). CDR3 sequence (DNA): TGTGCCAGCAACTCAAGAGGTAGTGGGGCCGAAAAACTGTTTTTT. Its protein product is CASNSRGSGAEKLFF.

Concerning this clonotype: At one boundary the junction diverges from the germline segment, which might be a read error. The chain joins TRBV24-1 to TRBJ2-7, with D tentatively TRBD2 (5 bases). Germline V gene lookup returns CDR1 KGHDR and CDR2 SFDVKD. This CDR3 spans 15 amino acids. This CDR3 reads CATGEWRQHHYEQYF. CDR3 DNA: TGTGCCACCGGTGAATGGAGGCAACACCACTACGAGCAGTACTTC.

The V and J genes are TRBV6-2 or TRBV6-3 and TRBJ1-5, with D possibly being TRBD1 (5 bases). The germline V gene encodes CDR1 MNHEY and CDR2 SVGEGT. Trimming pared 11 bases from V and 7 bases from J, leaving 15 bases between. CDR3 length: 12 amino acids. The CDR3 spells CAPMGGRQPQHF. CDR3 in DNA: TGTGCCCCCATGGGGGGAAGGCAGCCCCAGCATTTT.